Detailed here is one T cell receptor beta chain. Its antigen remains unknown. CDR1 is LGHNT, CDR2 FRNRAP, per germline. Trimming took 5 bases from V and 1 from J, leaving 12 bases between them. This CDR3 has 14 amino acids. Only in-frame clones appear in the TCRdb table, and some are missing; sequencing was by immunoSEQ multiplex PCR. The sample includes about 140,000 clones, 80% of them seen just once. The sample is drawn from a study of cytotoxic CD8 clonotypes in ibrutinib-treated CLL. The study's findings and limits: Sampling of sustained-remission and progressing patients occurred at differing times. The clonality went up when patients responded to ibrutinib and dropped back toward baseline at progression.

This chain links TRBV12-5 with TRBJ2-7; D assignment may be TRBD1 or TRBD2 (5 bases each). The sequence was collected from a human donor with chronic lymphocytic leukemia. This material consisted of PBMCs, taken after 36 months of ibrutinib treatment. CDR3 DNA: TGTGCTAGTGGTCTCCCTGGGGGTTCCTACGAGCAGTACTTC. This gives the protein CASGLPGGSYEQYF.